This entry lists 32 T cell receptor beta chains sequenced from one sample in a study of identical twins. TCRdb passed the 5' RACE reads through MiXCR, listing each CDR3 protein once. The sample includes hundreds of thousands of distinct CDR3 sequences, 12% of them seen just once. This same sample was also part of a study on yellow fever vaccine responses in identical twins.

Material: PBMCs. The receptors here all came from a woman in her late teens or twenties in good health.

This clonotype was counted a few times. The V gene is TRBV7-9, the J gene TRBJ1-4; D remains ambiguous. From germline, CDR1 is SEHNR and CDR2 FQNEAQ (reference sequence). This CDR3 spans 13 amino acids. The V and J ends lost 8 bases and 8 bases respectively, with 15 bases between them. The CDR3 region is CASLVGIGEKLFF. In DNA form, the CDR3 reads TGTGCCAGCCTGGTTGGGATAGGAGAAAAACTGTTTTTT.

This clonotype was recorded at least ten times. The chain employs TRBV5-1 and TRBJ2-1; 10 bases map to TRBD2. The CDR3 spans 17 residues. J lost 1 base, V lost 0 bases, and 4 bases had no gene match. Looked up from germline, CDR1 is SGHRS and CDR2 is YFSETQ. CDR3 sequence reads: CASSLVSGGASYNEQFF. The CDR3 DNA follows: TGCGCCAGCAGCTTGGTCAGCGGGGGGGCGTCCTACAATGAGCAGTTCTTC.

V is TRBV6-2 or TRBV6-3 and J is TRBJ2-2; D might be TRBD1 (5 bases). The germline V gene encodes CDR1 MNHEY and CDR2 SVGEGT. Trimming left V 4 bases short and J 9 bases short, with 18 bases between. The CDR3 runs 15 residues. The CDR3 DNA follows: TGTGCCAGCAGTTCCGACCTCAGGGTGCCAAGGGAGCTGTTTTTT. Its protein product is CASSSDLRVPRELFF.

This clonotype showed up just a few times. V usage is TRBV20-1 and J usage is TRBJ2-7, with 12 bases matching TRBD2. Germline assignment: CDR1 DFQATT and CDR2 SNEGSKA (reference sequence). V trimming: 6 bases; J trimming: 1 base; junction bases outside the gene matches: 10. The CDR3 length is 16 residues. The CDR3 DNA reads as TGCAGTGCCCAGACTAGCGGGGGCCGTGGGTCCTACGAGCAGTACGTC. Translating it yields CSAQTSGGRGSYEQYV.

The rearrangement uses TRBV5-1 and TRBJ2-7, with D unresolved. CDR1 SGHRS and CDR2 YFSETQ come from the germline V gene. V lost 0 bases to trimming and J lost 2 bases, with 9 bases between them. The CDR3 sequence is 14 residues long. DNA for the CDR3: TGCGCCAGCAGCTTGGAATGGAGAACCTACGAGCAGTACTTC. It is translated as CASSLEWRTYEQYF. The full variable domain, its missing parts supplied by reference TRBV5-1 and TRBJ2-7, is KAGVTQTPRYLIKTRGQQVTLSCSPISGHRSVSWYQQTPGQGLQFLFEYFSETQRNKGNFPGRFSGRQFSNSRSEMNVSTLELGDSALYLCASSLEWRTYEQYFGPGTRLTVT.

This clonotype appeared a few times. The chain has TRBV12-3 or TRBV12-4 and TRBJ1-3, with D possibly being TRBD1 (6 bases). The V end lost 7 bases, the J end lost 4 bases, and 14 bases lay between the germline ends. The CDR3 runs 14 residues. Here the CDR3 DNA reads TGTGCCAGCAACCCACAGGGTCAGGGAAACACCATATATTTT. The encoded protein is CASNPQGQGNTIYF.

The chain couples TRBV7-3 to TRBJ2-2; no clear D. V was cut by 2 bases and J by 6 bases, with 7 bases left in between. The germline gives CDR1 SGHTA, CDR2 FQGTGA. CDR3 length equals 13 residues. In DNA form, the CDR3 reads TGTGCCAGCAGCTTACTCGCGTCCGGGGAGCTGTTTTTT. Translation: CASSLLASGELFF.

This clonotype was counted only a few times. The rearrangement joins TRBV20-1 to TRBJ2-1, with 10 positions matching TRBD1. The junction had 4 bases not matched to a gene; V was cut back by 5 bases and J by 3 bases. Germline V CDR1 and CDR2: DFQATT, SNEGSKA (reference sequence). There are 14 residues in the CDR3. In DNA, the CDR3 is TGCAGTGCTGAGGGACAGGGGAACTACAATGAGCAGTTCTTC. Amino acid sequence: CSAEGQGNYNEQFF.

This clonotype was seen more than once but under ten times. V and J are TRBV7-2 and TRBJ2-5; TRBD1 agrees at 7 bases. The germline V gene encodes CDR1 SGHTA and CDR2 FQGNSA. The CDR3 is made up of 12 amino acids. V shed 5 bases, J shed 10 bases, and the junction held 7 bases outside the gene matches. The CDR3 is CASSPQGRSQYF. CDR3 nucleotide sequence: TGTGCCAGCAGCCCACAGGGGCGTAGCCAGTACTTC.

The chain carries TRBV5-1 and TRBJ2-3; 10 bases are a match to TRBD2. The CDR3 length is 15 residues. Germline-derived CDR1 and CDR2 are SGHRS and YFSETQ. Trimming removed 2 bases from V and 6 bases from J; junction bases left unmatched: 6. In nucleotides, the CDR3 is TGCGCCAGCAGCTTACTAGCGGGGAATCTGGATACGCAGTATTTT. Encoded protein: CASSLLAGNLDTQYF.

This clonotype was observed many times. The rearrangement uses TRBV12-3 or TRBV12-4 and TRBJ1-3; the D is unclear. This CDR3 is 15 amino acids long. V shed 3 bases and J shed 0 bases, with 9 bases lying between them. This CDR3 is CASSFGRSSGNTIYF. CDR3 coding DNA: TGTGCCAGCAGTTTTGGCAGAAGCTCTGGAAACACCATATATTTT.

The gene calls are TRBV13 and TRBJ1-2; weak D call: TRBD1 (5 bases). This CDR3 region has 14 residues. V shed 9 bases and J shed 3 bases, with 17 bases lying between them. Germline CDR1 PRHDT, CDR2 FYEKMQ (reference sequence). The CDR3 region has the DNA TGTGCCAGTTCTCTCGGGGCCTTAGACTATGGCTACACCTTC. Translating it yields CASSLGALDYGYTF.

The rearrangement joins TRBV29-1 to TRBJ2-7; 8 bases match TRBD1. V shed 6 bases, J shed 2 bases, and the junction held 6 bases outside the gene matches. This CDR3 has 13 amino acids. Germline CDR1 and CDR2: SQVTM and ANQGSEA. The DNA for the CDR3 is TGCAGCGTCGGAGGACAGGGAACCTACGAGCAGTACTTC. The encoded protein is CSVGGQGTYEQYF.

In its sample, this clonotype was seen many times. The chain employs TRBV12-3 or TRBV12-4 and TRBJ2-5, with no clear D. V dropped 3 bases and J dropped 3 bases, with 5 bases sitting between them. This CDR3 contains 12 residues. In DNA, the CDR3 is TGTGCCAGCAGTTTCGTTGAAGAGACCCAGTACTTC. It encodes CASSFVEETQYF.

In this sample, this clonotype turned up a few times. The chain joins TRBV20-1 to TRBJ2-7; 8 nucleotides align to TRBD1. Germline trimming cut 6 bases from V and 0 bases from J; bases unmatched to any gene: 4. The germline V gene has CDR1 DFQATT and CDR2 SNEGSKA (reference sequence). The length of the CDR3 is 13 residues. Here the CDR3 reads CSANRGASYEQYF. The CDR3 DNA reads TGCAGTGCCAACAGGGGGGCCTCCTACGAGCAGTACTTC.

The V call is TRBV5-5, the J call TRBJ1-2; D is ambiguous. The CDR3 runs 14 residues. Trimming removed 0 bases from V and 2 bases from J, with 8 bases in between. Germline V gives CDR1 SGHKS, CDR2 YYEKEE (reference sequence). The CDR3 DNA sequence: TGTGCCAGCAGCTTGGACACAACCAACTATGGCTACACCTTC. Translation gives CASSLDTTNYGYTF.

The chain has TRBV12-3 or TRBV12-4 and TRBJ1-4; 9 bases agree with TRBD1. V lost 8 bases, J lost 7 bases, and 5 bases stayed unmatched. CDR3 length equals 13 residues. The CDR3: CASGDRVGEKLFF. As DNA, the CDR3 is TGTGCCAGCGGGGACAGGGTCGGTGAAAAACTGTTTTTT.

The chain combines TRBV20-1 with TRBJ2-1; tentatively, D is TRBD2 (6 bases). V shed 6 bases and J shed 4 bases, with 19 bases lying between them. The length of the CDR3 is 15 residues. Germline V gene lookup returns CDR1 DFQATT and CDR2 SNEGSKA (reference sequence). The CDR3 region has the DNA TGCAGTGCGACTCTAGCGCCTCCCAATTACAATGAGCAGTTCTTC. Translated: CSATLAPPNYNEQFF.

This clonotype showed up many times. The chain couples TRBV5-1 to TRBJ2-4, with D uncertain. From germline, CDR1 is SGHRS and CDR2 YFSETQ. CDR3 size: 11 residues. V lost 5 bases to trimming and J lost 8 bases, with 8 bases between them. CDR3 DNA sequence: TGCGCCAGCAGGGGTCAAGACATTCAGTACTTC. This sequence encodes CASRGQDIQYF. The variable domain in full, completed from reference TRBV5-1 and TRBJ2-4, reads KAGVTQTPRYLIKTRGQQVTLSCSPISGHRSVSWYQQTPGQGLQFLFEYFSETQRNKGNFPGRFSGRQFSNSRSEMNVSTLELGDSALYLCASRGQDIQYFGAGTRLSVL.

The chain has TRBV5-1 and TRBJ1-4; TRBD1 agrees at 7 bases. Trimming at V came to 3 bases and at J to 8 bases, leaving 10 bases not matched to a gene. Germline-derived CDR1 and CDR2 are SGHRS and YFSETQ. The CDR3 loop spans 15 amino acids. The CDR3 DNA follows: TGCGCCAGCAGCTCCAGGGAGGACAGGCGGGAAAAACTGTTTTTT. Its translation is CASSSREDRREKLFF.

The CDR3 reads CASSLGSARAPNYGYTF. Here the CDR3 DNA reads TGTGCCAGCAGCTTAGGTTCGGCCAGGGCGCCTAACTATGGCTACACCTTC. The V and J genes are TRBV7-9 and TRBJ1-2, with D perhaps matching TRBD1 (5 bases). Trimming took off 1 base at V and 0 bases at J, with 15 bases between the two ends. The germline CDR1 and CDR2 sequences are SEHNR and FQNEAQ (reference sequence). The CDR3 consists of 17 residues.

This chain connects TRBV19 to TRBJ2-2; 9 bases match TRBD2. The CDR3 spans 14 residues. The junction had 4 bases not matched to a gene; V was cut back by 5 bases and J by 6 bases. The germline V gene encodes CDR1 LNHDA and CDR2 SQIVND (reference sequence). CDR3 loop: CASSASGIAGELFF. CDR3 in DNA: TGTGCCAGTAGTGCTAGCGGGATAGCCGGGGAGCTGTTTTTT.

This clonotype was seen a few times. The chain links TRBV7-9 to TRBJ2-7; tentative D call: TRBD1 (5 bases). Per the germline V gene, CDR1 is SEHNR and CDR2 is FQNEAQ (reference sequence). V lost 5 bases and J lost 0, with 11 bases in between. The CDR3 is 14 amino acids. The CDR3 region is CASSQGLSSYEQYF. The CDR3 coding sequence is TGTGCCAGCAGCCAGGGCCTGAGCTCCTACGAGCAGTACTTC.

This clonotype was seen more than once but under ten times. At one boundary the junction diverges from the germline segment, which might be a read error. The V call is TRBV7-6, the J call TRBJ2-1; D is possibly TRBD2 (5 bases). This CDR3 is 14 amino acids long. Per germline, CDR1 SGHVS and CDR2 FNYEAQ. Written as DNA, the CDR3 is TGTGCCAGCAGCTTTGGAGGAAACTACAATGAGCAGTCCTTC. Protein product: CASSFGGNYNEQSF. Filled out from reference TRBV7-6 and TRBJ2-1, the complete variable domain reads GAGVSQSPRYKVTKRGQDVALRCDPISGHVSLYWYRQALGQGPEFLTYFNYEAQQDKSGLPNDRFSAERPEGSISTLTIQRTEQRDSAMYRCASSFGGNYNEQSFGPGTRLTVL.

Worth noting for this clonotype: A much larger clone lies one base from this, so it may be a read error. V usage is TRBV3-1 and J usage is TRBJ2-3; 7 bases agree with TRBD1. CDR1 is LGHDT and CDR2 is YNNKEL in the germline V gene (reference sequence). The ends lost 6 bases at V and 2 bases at J; junction bases unmatched: 8. The CDR3 sequence is 15 residues long. CDR3 residues: CASRRSGTATDTQYF. The CDR3 DNA reads TGTGCCAGCAGAAGATCCGGGACAGCCACAGATACGCAGTATTTT.

There are a few counts of this clonotype. V is TRBV12-3 or TRBV12-4 and J is TRBJ1-1; possibly TRBD1 for D (6 bases). The CDR3 totals 15 residues. V lost 6 bases and J lost 1, with 15 bases in between. CDR3 nucleotide sequence: TGTGCCAGCAGCCCCCTGAACAGGGCGAACACTGAAGCTTTCTTT. As protein: CASSPLNRANTEAFF.

The chain is built from TRBV5-1 and TRBJ2-1; possible D gene TRBD1, 6 bases. Trimming took 1 base from V and 2 from J, leaving 7 bases between them. Germline CDR1 reads SGHRS; CDR2 reads YFSETQ. The CDR3 spans 14 residues. CDR3 nucleotide sequence: TGCGCCAGCAGCTTGAAGGGGGCCTACAATGAGCAGTTCTTC. The encoded protein is CASSLKGAYNEQFF.

The J gene is TRBJ1-1, the V gene TRBV29-1, with 7 bases matching TRBD1. The CDR3 spans 20 residues. The J segment lost 5 bases and the V segment lost 5 bases, leaving 29 bases of the junction unmatched. CDR1 is SQVTM and CDR2 is ANQGSEA in the germline V gene. In DNA, the CDR3 is TGCAGCGTTTCCCCTCCACGGGACAGCCGGTCGAGGACGGAGGGGACTGAAGCTTTCTTT. Translation gives CSVSPPRDSRSRTEGTEAFF.

This clonotype was picked up a small number of times. This chain connects TRBV24-1 to TRBJ2-5; perhaps TRBD1 as D (6 bases). The CDR3 is made up of 11 amino acids. V was cut by 7 bases and J by 4 bases, with 6 bases left in between. Germline lookup yields CDR1 KGHDR and CDR2 SFDVKD. CDR3 region: CATRDRETQYF. Written as DNA, the CDR3 is TGTGCCACCAGGGACAGAGAGACCCAGTACTTC.

This clonotype was observed a handful of times. The chain links TRBV6-1 to TRBJ2-7; 11 positions agree with TRBD1. This CDR3 is built from 15 residues. Per the germline V gene, CDR1 is MNHNS and CDR2 is SASEGT. The ends lost 6 bases at V and 1 base at J; junction bases unmatched: 5. CDR3 region: CASRLRDRGSYEQYF. CDR3 sequence (DNA): TGTGCCAGCAGGCTAAGGGACAGGGGGTCCTACGAGCAGTACTTC.

In its sample, this clonotype was seen a few times. The chain recombines TRBV6-1 with TRBJ2-1; a weak D match, TRBD1 (6 bases). The V end was cut by 7 bases, the J end by 4 bases, with 26 bases between. The CDR3 sequence is 18 residues long. Germline assignment: CDR1 MNHNS and CDR2 SASEGT. The CDR3, as DNA: TGTGCCAGCACCCGAGGGCCCATAACAGGGTCCTCGTACAATGAGCAGTTCTTC. Translation gives CASTRGPITGSSYNEQFF.

There are many counts of this clonotype. The genes are TRBV10-2 and TRBJ2-5; D not resolved. V dropped 5 bases and J dropped 2 bases, with 9 bases sitting between them. Germline assignment: CDR1 WSHSY and CDR2 SAAADI. This CDR3 is built from 13 residues. The CDR3 loop is CASSYSRQETQYF. Here the CDR3 DNA reads TGCGCCAGCAGTTATAGCCGTCAAGAGACCCAGTACTTC.